These 29 T cell receptor beta chains were sequenced from one sample in a study of beta chain features in type 1 diabetes. TCRB transcripts that were expressed got sequenced, as all of the isolated RNA had been reverse transcribed. The protocol was immunoSEQ multiplex PCR, while the TCRdb copy is restricted to in-frame clones and leaves out a portion. The sample yields 600,000 to 700,000 clones, around 15% seen once. Study-wide results and caveats: In every one of the four CD4+ subsets, TCRB CDR3s were moderately but significantly shorter in Type 1 diabetes patients.

Antigens of these TCRs are unknown. Sample: naive CD4+ T cells from blood. The source of these receptors is a man younger than 35 with type 1 diabetes.

This clone was seen more than once but under ten times. Other DNA sequences in the same sample also yield this CDR3. This chain links TRBV7-2 with TRBJ2-2, with 15 nucleotides matching TRBD2. Germline V gene data show CDR1 as SGHTA and CDR2 as FQGNSA. V lost 4 bases and J lost 6; bases outside the gene matches: 0. The CDR3 runs 15 residues. This chain's CDR3 is CASSWTSGGAGELFF. CDR3 nucleotide sequence: TGTGCCAGCAGCTGGACTAGCGGGGGGGCCGGGGAGCTGTTTTTT.

The V and J genes are TRBV19 and TRBJ1-5, with D perhaps TRBD1 (5 bases). The CDR3 consists of 14 residues. V gave up 9 bases and J gave up 5 bases, with 17 bases separating them. CDR1 LNHDA and CDR2 SQIVND come from the germline V gene (reference sequence). CDR3 sequence: CASRNTGIHQPQHF. The CDR3 coding sequence is TGTGCCAGCCGAAACACAGGTATCCATCAGCCCCAGCATTTT.

The J gene is TRBJ1-4, the V gene TRBV7-2; no clear D gene. CDR1 and CDR2 (germline): SGHTA, FQGNSA. V was clipped by 4 bases and J by 0 bases, with 12 bases between them. The length of the CDR3 is 16 residues. CDR3 coding DNA: TGTGCCAGCAGCTCGCACGGGTCGCCAACTAATGAAAAACTGTTTTTT. As protein: CASSSHGSPTNEKLFF.

This clone was detected only a few times. The chain couples TRBV10-3 to TRBJ2-3; possibly TRBD2 for D (5 bases). This CDR3 has 14 residues. Trimming left V 7 bases short and J 0 bases short, with 11 bases between. Germline CDR1 ENHRY, CDR2 SYGVKD. In DNA, the CDR3 is TGTGCCATCAATTTGGACTCTAGCACAGATACGCAGTATTTT. Translated: CAINLDSSTDTQYF.

The CDR3 DNA is TGTGCCAGCAGCCCAATGGGGGACGGTACTGAAGCTTTCTTT. It is translated as CASSPMGDGTEAFF. The chain uses TRBV7-9 and TRBJ1-1, with D perhaps matching TRBD1 (5 bases). The CDR3 extends over 14 amino acids. From germline, CDR1 is SEHNR and CDR2 FQNEAQ (reference sequence). V was shortened by 5 bases and J by 5 bases, with 15 bases between the two germline ends. Filled out from reference TRBV7-9 and TRBJ1-1, the complete variable domain reads DTGVSQNPRHKITKRGQNVTFRCDPISEHNRLYWYRQTLGQGPEFLTYFQNEAQLEKSRLLSDRFSAERPKGSFSTLEIQRTEQGDSAMYLCASSPMGDGTEAFFGQGTRLTVV.

The table lists this clone with many counts. The J gene is TRBJ2-3, the V gene TRBV10-3; D not resolved. Germline-derived CDR1 and CDR2 are ENHRY and SYGVKD. V was cut by 7 bases and J by 1 base, with 9 bases left in between. This CDR3 has 13 amino acids. For the CDR3, the DNA is TGTGCCATCATGACCGAAGGCACAGATACGCAGTATTTT. Translated, it gives CAIMTEGTDTQYF.

This clone was counted at least ten times. The identical CDR3 is also encoded by other nucleotide sequences in the sample. Here the CDR3 DNA reads TGTGCCAGCTCACCGGCCTACGAGCAGTACTTC. Translated, it gives CASSPAYEQYF. The chain uses TRBV18 and TRBJ2-7; D is ambiguous. The CDR3 covers 11 residues. Germline V gene data show CDR1 as KGHSH and CDR2 as LQKENI. V was cut by 3 bases and J by 2 bases, with 2 bases left in between.

This clone was observed a few times. The chain employs TRBV5-1 and TRBJ1-2; 7 nucleotides line up with TRBD1. The CDR3 is 15 residues long. V gave up 0 bases and J gave up 4 bases; unmatched junction bases: 6. Germline V CDR1 and CDR2: SGHRS, YFSETQ. The CDR3 DNA reads TGCGCCAGCAGCTTGGGGCAGGGGGAGAGCTATGGCTACACCTTC. Protein product: CASSLGQGESYGYTF. Full variable domain (remainder filled in from reference TRBV5-1 and TRBJ1-2): KAGVTQTPRYLIKTRGQQVTLSCSPISGHRSVSWYQQTPGQGLQFLFEYFSETQRNKGNFPGRFSGRQFSNSRSEMNVSTLELGDSALYLCASSLGQGESYGYTFGSGTRLTVV.

The table lists this clone with a few counts. This chain joins TRBV7-6 and TRBJ2-7; no reliable D call. V dropped 6 bases and J dropped 5 bases, with 14 bases sitting between them. The CDR3 length is 13 residues. Germline CDR1 and CDR2: SGHVS and FNYEAQ. The CDR3 loop reads CASSVSQVNEQYF. The CDR3 DNA reads TGTGCCAGCAGTGTCTCCCAAGTGAACGAGCAGTACTTC.

This clone has more than one count but fewer than ten. The V and J genes are TRBV6-5 and TRBJ1-6, with D unresolved. Trimming left V 5 bases short and J 6 bases short, with 11 bases between. The CDR3 runs to 14 residues. The germline V gene has CDR1 MNHEY and CDR2 SVGAGI. CDR3 amino acids: CASSELEGNSPLHF. Here the CDR3 DNA reads TGTGCCAGCAGTGAATTGGAGGGTAATTCACCCCTCCACTTT.

The chain's CDR3 is CASSEMGQENGYGYTF. The CDR3 DNA reads as TGTGCCAGCAGTGAAATGGGACAGGAAAACGGCTATGGCTACACCTTC. The genes are TRBV2 and TRBJ1-2; 8 positions match TRBD1. The CDR3 totals 16 residues. Germline V lookup: CDR1 SNHLY, CDR2 FYNNEI. V trimming: 2 bases; J trimming: 4 bases; junction bases outside the gene matches: 9.

The rearrangement joins TRBV29-1 to TRBJ2-1; D unresolved. This CDR3 is 12 amino acids long. V was cut by 3 bases and J by 11 bases, with 14 bases left in between. Germline V gene data show CDR1 as SQVTM and CDR2 as ANQGSEA. This chain's CDR3 is CSVEVASQKQFF. CDR3 DNA: TGCAGCGTTGAGGTTGCCAGTCAAAAGCAGTTCTTC.

The rearrangement uses TRBV27 and TRBJ1-1; the D is unclear. Per the germline V gene, CDR1 is MNHEY and CDR2 is SMNVEV (reference sequence). V lost 6 bases to trimming and J lost 11 bases, with 10 bases between them. This CDR3 region has 10 residues. CDR3 amino acids: CASSPARAFF. The CDR3 DNA reads as TGTGCCAGCAGCCCAGCAAGGGCTTTCTTT.

This clone was observed a few times. This rearrangement joins TRBV29-1 to TRBJ2-5; no clear D gene. V was cut by 4 bases and J by 7 bases, with 13 bases left in between. Germline lookup yields CDR1 SQVTM and CDR2 ANQGSEA. The CDR3 is made up of 12 amino acids. The CDR3 DNA reads as TGCAGCGTTGTGGAGCCTGTTGGGACCCAGTACTTC. This sequence encodes CSVVEPVGTQYF.

Only a few counts were recorded for this clone. The V call is TRBV19, the J call TRBJ2-3, with unresolved D. Germline values: CDR1 LNHDA, CDR2 SQIVND (reference sequence). V lost 4 bases and J 2 bases, leaving 7 bases between the germline ends. CDR3 length: 13 residues. The CDR3 loop is CASSTAVTDTQYF. DNA for the CDR3: TGTGCCAGTAGTACGGCGGTCACAGATACGCAGTATTTT. Full variable domain (outside the CDR3, taken from reference TRBV19 and TRBJ2-3): DGGITQSPKYLFRKEGQNVTLSCEQNLNHDAMYWYRQDPGQGLRLIYYSQIVNDFQKGDIAEGYSVSREKKESFPLTVTSAQKNPTAFYLCASSTAVTDTQYFGPGTRLTVL.

This clone was seen only a few times. V is TRBV5-1 and J is TRBJ1-1; unclear D gene. CDR1 is SGHRS and CDR2 is YFSETQ in the germline V gene. V was clipped by 2 bases and J by 0 bases, with 8 bases between them. This CDR3 contains 14 residues. CDR3 residues: CASSFAQLNTEAFF. The CDR3 bases are TGCGCCAGCAGCTTCGCACAGCTGAACACTGAAGCTTTCTTT.

V is TRBV4-1 and J is TRBJ2-1; 9 nucleotides agree with TRBD2. Looked up from germline, CDR1 is MGHRA and CDR2 is YSYEKL. The CDR3 is 18 residues long. J lost 4 bases, V lost 4 bases, and 14 bases had no gene match. CDR3 coding DNA: TGCGCCAGCAGCCCCGGCGTGCTCCTAGCGGGACTGTACAATGAGCAGTTCTTC. This gives the protein CASSPGVLLAGLYNEQFF.

The V and J genes are TRBV29-1 and TRBJ2-7; D remains unclear. This CDR3 contains 12 residues. V lost 3 bases to trimming and J lost 2 bases, with 8 bases between them. CDR1 SQVTM and CDR2 ANQGSEA come from the germline V gene. CDR3 residues: CSVEIGAYEQYF. CDR3 bases: TGCAGCGTTGAGATCGGTGCCTACGAGCAGTACTTC.

This clone has just a few counts. The chain uses TRBV4-1 and TRBJ2-5; 13 nucleotides agree with TRBD2. Germline V lookup: CDR1 MGHRA, CDR2 YSYEKL. After removal of 1 base from V and 5 bases from J, the junction contained 4 bases not matched to a gene. The length of the CDR3 is 16 residues. The CDR3 sequence: CASSQGTSGGVETQYF. CDR3 in DNA: TGCGCCAGCAGCCAAGGGACTAGCGGGGGAGTTGAGACCCAGTACTTC.

The chain has TRBV7-3 and TRBJ2-1; D might be TRBD2 (6 bases). The CDR3 extends over 14 amino acids. Trimming stripped 4 bases from V and 5 bases from J, with 12 bases between. Germline V lookup: CDR1 SGHTA, CDR2 FQGTGA. CDR3 nucleotide sequence: TGTGCCAGCAGCTCTCCCTGGGAGGACAATGAGCAGTTCTTC. Its translation is CASSSPWEDNEQFF. The entire variable domain, with the rest obtained from reference TRBV7-3 and TRBJ2-1, is as follows: GAGVSQTPSNKVTEKGKYVELRCDPISGHTALYWYRQSLGQGPEFLIYFQGTGAADDSGLPNDRFFAVRPEGSVSTLKIQRTERGDSAVYLCASSSPWEDNEQFFGPGTRLTVL.

A few counts support this clone. CDR3: CASSPGGGGASHVLTF. The CDR3 DNA reads as TGTGCCAGCAGCCCAGGGGGCGGGGGAGCGTCCCACGTCCTGACTTTC. The rearrangement links TRBV7-6 to TRBJ2-6, with D maybe TRBD1 (8 bases). The CDR3 extends over 16 amino acids. The V and J ends lost 5 bases and 11 bases respectively, with 22 bases between them. Per the germline V gene, CDR1 is SGHVS and CDR2 is FNYEAQ.

This chain links TRBV30 with TRBJ1-1, with a possible D match to TRBD1 (6 bases). Germline CDR1 reads GTSNPN; CDR2 reads SVGIG (reference sequence). The CDR3 covers 13 residues. The V end lost 0 bases, the J end lost 5 bases, and 10 bases lay between the germline ends. CDR3 in DNA: TGTGCCTGGAGTGTAGCAGGGGAAACTGAAGCTTTCTTT. Protein: CAWSVAGETEAFF.

This clone was found a few times. The V and J genes are TRBV29-1 and TRBJ2-3; no definite D call. CDR1 SQVTM and CDR2 ANQGSEA come from the germline V gene. CDR3 length: 14 amino acids. Trimming removed 7 bases at V and 6 bases at J, with 20 bases between. The CDR3 is CSGWLTLRGDTQYF. CDR3 in DNA: TGCAGCGGGTGGCTAACCCTTAGAGGTGATACGCAGTATTTT.

J is TRBJ2-2 and V is TRBV7-9, with D hard to call. The CDR3 is 15 amino acids. Germline assignment: CDR1 SEHNR and CDR2 FQNEAQ (reference sequence). V was trimmed by 0 bases and J by 2 bases, leaving 7 bases between them. The CDR3 protein is CASSLALLNTGELFF. DNA for the CDR3: TGTGCCAGCAGCTTAGCACTGTTAAACACCGGGGAGCTGTTTTTT.

V is TRBV6-1 and J is TRBJ2-1; 8 bases are shared with TRBD1. CDR3 length: 15 residues. The germline gives CDR1 MNHNS, CDR2 SASEGT. The V segment lost 8 bases and the J segment 5 bases; nucleotides outside the gene matches: 11. CDR3 coding DNA: TGTGCCAGCGGACAGGGACAGAACTATAACAATGAGCAGTTCTTC. Its translation is CASGQGQNYNNEQFF.

This clone came up a few times. The rearrangement uses TRBV7-2 and TRBJ2-5; possible D gene TRBD1, 6 bases. The length of the CDR3 is 14 residues. Germline V CDR1 and CDR2: SGHTA, FQGNSA. V was cut by 6 bases and J by 5 bases, with 16 bases left in between. The CDR3 nucleotides read TGTGCCAGCAGTAGGGGACACCTGGCCGAGACCCAGTACTTC. Protein: CASSRGHLAETQYF.

This rearrangement joins TRBV14 to TRBJ1-1, with unresolved D. The V end was cut by 7 bases, the J end by 1 base, with 13 bases between. CDR3 length equals 14 residues. CDR1 is SGHDN, CDR2 FVKESK, per germline. Here the CDR3 DNA reads TGTGCCAGCATTGGGCGGGGTCCGAACACTGAAGCTTTCTTT. Its translation is CASIGRGPNTEAFF.

This clone was picked up a small number of times. The chain couples TRBV10-3 to TRBJ2-5; TRBD2 aligns across 11 bases. The V segment lost 6 bases and the J segment 5 bases; nucleotides outside the gene matches: 5. Germline V gives CDR1 ENHRY, CDR2 SYGVKD. The CDR3 has 14 amino acids. The CDR3 DNA reads as TGTGCCATCAGGGAGACTAGCGGGGTGGAGACCCAGTACTTC. Translation gives CAIRETSGVETQYF.

The genes are TRBV5-1 and TRBJ1-2; D is perhaps TRBD1 (6 bases). Germline V gives CDR1 SGHRS, CDR2 YFSETQ. The CDR3 length is 14 residues. The V and J ends lost 0 bases and 8 bases respectively, with 14 bases between them. The CDR3 loop reads CASSLDSRGEGYTF. For the CDR3, the DNA is TGCGCCAGCAGCTTGGATTCCAGGGGCGAAGGCTACACCTTC.